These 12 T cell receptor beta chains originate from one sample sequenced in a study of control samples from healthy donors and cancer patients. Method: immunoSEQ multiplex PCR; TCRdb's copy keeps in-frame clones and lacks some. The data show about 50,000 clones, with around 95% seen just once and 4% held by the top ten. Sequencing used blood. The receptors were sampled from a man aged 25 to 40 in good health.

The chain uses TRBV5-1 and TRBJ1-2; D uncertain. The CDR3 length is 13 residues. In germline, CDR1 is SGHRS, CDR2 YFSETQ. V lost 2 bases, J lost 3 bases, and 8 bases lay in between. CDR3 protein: CASSFAEDYGYTF. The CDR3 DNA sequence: TGCGCCAGCAGCTTCGCCGAAGACTATGGCTACACCTTC.

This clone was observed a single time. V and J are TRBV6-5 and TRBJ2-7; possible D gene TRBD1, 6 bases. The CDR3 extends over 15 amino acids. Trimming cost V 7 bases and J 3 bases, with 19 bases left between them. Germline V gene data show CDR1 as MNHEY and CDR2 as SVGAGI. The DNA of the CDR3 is TGTGCCAGCATGGGAGCTACCTCAGGGGTCTACGAGCAGTACTTC. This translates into CASMGATSGVYEQYF.

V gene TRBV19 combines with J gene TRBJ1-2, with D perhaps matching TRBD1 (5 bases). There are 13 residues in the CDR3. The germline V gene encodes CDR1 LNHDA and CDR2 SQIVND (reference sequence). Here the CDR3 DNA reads TGTGCTGCTTCCGGGACTGCGCAAGCGGGCTACACCTTC. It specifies CAASGTAQAGYTF.

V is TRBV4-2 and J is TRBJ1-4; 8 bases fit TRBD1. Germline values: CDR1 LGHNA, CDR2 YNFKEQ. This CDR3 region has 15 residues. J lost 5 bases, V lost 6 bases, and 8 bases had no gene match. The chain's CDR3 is CASRYSTGENEKLFF. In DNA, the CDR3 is TGTGCCAGCAGGTACTCGACAGGGGAGAATGAAAAACTGTTTTTT.

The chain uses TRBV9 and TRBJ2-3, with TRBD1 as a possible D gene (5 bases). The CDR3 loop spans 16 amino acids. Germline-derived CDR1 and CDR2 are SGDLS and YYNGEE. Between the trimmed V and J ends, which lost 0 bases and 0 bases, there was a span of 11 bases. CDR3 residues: CASSVEGPPSTDTQYF. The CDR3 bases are TGTGCCAGCAGCGTAGAGGGGCCTCCTAGCACAGATACGCAGTATTTT.

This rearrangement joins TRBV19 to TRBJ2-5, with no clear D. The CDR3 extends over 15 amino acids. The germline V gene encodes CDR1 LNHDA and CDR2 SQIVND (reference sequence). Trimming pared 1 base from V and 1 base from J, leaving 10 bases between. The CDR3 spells CASSIARATQETQYF. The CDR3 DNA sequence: TGTGCCAGTAGTATAGCCAGAGCGACCCAAGAGACCCAGTACTTC.

The CDR3 DNA sequence: TGTGCCAGCAGTTTCTTTCTGTCAGGGCATCAGCCCCAGCATTTT. Translation: CASSFFLSGHQPQHF. The chain recombines TRBV28 with TRBJ1-5; possibly TRBD1 for D (5 bases). Germline V gives CDR1 MDHEN, CDR2 SYDVKM. The CDR3 has 15 residues. V was clipped by 3 bases and J by 5 bases, with 14 bases between them.

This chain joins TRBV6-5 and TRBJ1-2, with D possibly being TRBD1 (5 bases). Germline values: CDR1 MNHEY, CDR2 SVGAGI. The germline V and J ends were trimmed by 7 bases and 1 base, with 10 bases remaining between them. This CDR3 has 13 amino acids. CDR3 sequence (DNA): TGTGCCAGCAACCGGGGCAGTAACTATGGCTACACCTTC. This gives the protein CASNRGSNYGYTF.

CDR3 protein: CASSQGLAGSTDTQYF. For the CDR3, the DNA is TGCGCCAGCAGCCAAGGACTAGCGGGGAGCACAGATACGCAGTATTTT. The chain recombines TRBV5-1 with TRBJ2-3; 12 bases agree with TRBD2. V lost 4 bases and J lost 0; bases outside the gene matches: 3. Germline CDR1 SGHRS, CDR2 YFSETQ. The CDR3 length is 16 residues.

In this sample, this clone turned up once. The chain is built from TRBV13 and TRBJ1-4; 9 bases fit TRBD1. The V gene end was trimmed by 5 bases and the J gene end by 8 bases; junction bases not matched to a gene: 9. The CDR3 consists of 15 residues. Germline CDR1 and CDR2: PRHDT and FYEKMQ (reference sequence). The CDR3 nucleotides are TGTGCCAGCAGCGATTACGGGACAGGGCGAGAAAAACTGTTTTTT. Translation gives CASSDYGTGREKLFF.

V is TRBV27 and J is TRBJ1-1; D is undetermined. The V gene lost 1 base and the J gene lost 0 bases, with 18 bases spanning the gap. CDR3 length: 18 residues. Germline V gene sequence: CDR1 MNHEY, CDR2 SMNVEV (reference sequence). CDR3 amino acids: CASSLYPTRAGLNTEAFF. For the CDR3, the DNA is TGTGCCAGCAGTTTATATCCCACCCGGGCAGGATTGAACACTGAAGCTTTCTTT.

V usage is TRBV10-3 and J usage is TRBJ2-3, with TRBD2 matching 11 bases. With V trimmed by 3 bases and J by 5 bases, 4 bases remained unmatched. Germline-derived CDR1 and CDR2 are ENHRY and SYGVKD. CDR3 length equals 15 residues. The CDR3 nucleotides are TGTGCCATCAGTGACCCGGGACTAGCGGAAGATACGCAGTATTTT. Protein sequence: CAISDPGLAEDTQYF.